Shown below are 30 T cell receptor beta chains from a single sample sequenced in a study of blood T cell repertoires in COVID-19. Sequencing was performed with immunoSEQ multiplex PCR; in TCRdb, only in-frame clones are kept and a portion is missing. The sample has over 200,000 clones, more than 85% seen once; the top ten hold just over 2.5%. The sample taken for sequencing was peripheral blood. The receptors shown here come from a person aged 18-35 years with COVID-19, enrolled during active disease.

V is TRBV28 and J is TRBJ1-4, with D perhaps matching TRBD1 (5 bases). The germline gives CDR1 MDHEN, CDR2 SYDVKM. CDR3 length: 15 residues. V was shortened by 4 bases and J by 5 bases, with 14 bases between the two germline ends. CDR3 loop: CASSSSTAGNEKLFF. In DNA, the CDR3 is TGTGCCAGCAGTTCCTCGACAGCCGGCAATGAAAAACTGTTTTTT.

The V call is TRBV3-1 (or the pseudogene TRBV3-2), the J call TRBJ2-3; 10 bases line up with TRBD2. The V gene's germline CDR1 is LGHDT and CDR2 YNNKEL (reference sequence). The CDR3 covers 17 residues. V was pared by 2 bases and J by 0 bases, with 5 bases of the junction left unmatched. The CDR3 loop reads CASSQITTSGSTDTQYF. CDR3 DNA: TGTGCCAGCAGCCAAATTACGACTAGCGGGAGCACAGATACGCAGTATTTT.

The J gene is TRBJ2-7, the V gene TRBV4-3, with D unresolved. V lost 0 bases and J 2 bases, leaving 20 bases between the germline ends. The germline CDR1 and CDR2 sequences are LGHNA and YSLEER. The CDR3 runs 18 residues. The CDR3 protein is CASSQDASSGVPTYEQYF. Here the CDR3 DNA reads TGCGCCAGCAGCCAAGATGCCTCATCTGGAGTCCCCACCTACGAGCAGTACTTC.

This sequence joins TRBV28 and TRBJ2-5; D gene uncertain. The germline gives CDR1 MDHEN, CDR2 SYDVKM. This CDR3 has 14 residues. The germline V and J ends were trimmed by 5 bases and 0 bases, with 10 bases remaining between them. Written as DNA, the CDR3 is TGTGCCAGCAGTCCCAGGTCGTACCAAGAGACCCAGTACTTC. Its protein is CASSPRSYQETQYF.

This sequence joins TRBV6-4 and TRBJ1-6; no definite D call. V gave up 6 bases and J gave up 0 bases, with 9 bases separating them. The V gene's germline CDR1 is MRHNA and CDR2 SNTAGT. The CDR3 loop spans 15 amino acids. CDR3 coding DNA: TGTGCCAGCAGAGCGGGAAGCTCCTATAATTCACCCCTCCACTTT. Protein: CASRAGSSYNSPLHF.

V usage is TRBV5-1 and J usage is TRBJ1-3; D possibly corresponds to TRBD1 (5 bases). The germline V gene has CDR1 SGHRS and CDR2 YFSETQ. The CDR3 is 15 residues long. V was cut by 0 bases and J by 0 bases, with 7 bases left in between. CDR3 sequence (DNA): TGCGCCAGCAGCTTGGAGGACAACTCTGGAAACACCATATATTTT. Encoded protein: CASSLEDNSGNTIYF.

This chain connects TRBV24-1 to TRBJ2-5; no reliable D call. The CDR3 runs 13 residues. V lost 4 bases and J 1 base, leaving 6 bases between the germline ends. CDR1 and CDR2 from the germline V gene are KGHDR and SFDVKD. The CDR3 region has the DNA TGTGCCACCAGTGACACGGTCCAAGAGACCCAGTACTTC. Amino acids: CATSDTVQETQYF.

The rearrangement uses TRBV6-5 and TRBJ2-1, with D unclear. Trimming removed 4 bases at V and 5 bases at J, with 18 bases between. CDR1 is MNHEY and CDR2 is SVGAGI in the germline V gene. The CDR3 extends over 16 amino acids. CDR3 loop: CASSSNRRLGHNEQFF. In DNA, the CDR3 is TGTGCCAGCAGTTCCAACCGACGTTTGGGCCACAATGAGCAGTTCTTC.

The rearrangement joins TRBV4-1 to TRBJ1-2; D might be TRBD1 (6 bases). Germline V gene lookup returns CDR1 MGHRA and CDR2 YSYEKL. Trimming left V 1 base short and J 1 base short, with 13 bases between. This CDR3 contains 16 residues. The CDR3, as DNA: TGCGCCAGCAGCCAAGGGGGAACAGGGCTTAACTATGGCTACACCTTC. This codes for CASSQGGTGLNYGYTF.

The rearrangement links TRBV12-3 or TRBV12-4 to TRBJ1-2, with TRBD1 as a possible D gene (6 bases). The V gene lost 5 bases and the J gene lost 8 bases, with 12 bases spanning the gap. The CDR3 has 12 amino acids. The CDR3 loop reads CASSAYRVGYTF. CDR3 in DNA: TGTGCCAGCAGTGCGTACAGGGTCGGCTACACCTTC.

The chain carries TRBV3-1 (or the pseudogene TRBV3-2) and TRBJ2-7; TRBD1 is a possible D gene (5 bases). Trimming removed 0 bases at V and 5 bases at J, with 11 bases between. Germline assignment: CDR1 LGHDT and CDR2 YNNKEL (reference sequence). The CDR3 runs to 14 residues. Here the CDR3 reads CASSQDPGINEQYF. Here the CDR3 DNA reads TGTGCCAGCAGCCAAGATCCAGGGATCAACGAGCAGTACTTC.

The chain links TRBV13 to TRBJ1-4; the D is unclear. CDR3 length: 17 amino acids. Germline CDR1 and CDR2: PRHDT and FYEKMQ (reference sequence). Trimming removed 0 bases at V and 3 bases at J, with 14 bases between. CDR3 in amino acids: CASSLGSNLLANEKLFF. The CDR3 coding sequence is TGTGCCAGCAGCTTAGGGTCCAATCTATTGGCTAATGAAAAACTGTTTTTT.

The V gene is TRBV5-6, the J gene TRBJ2-7; the D is unclear. With 1 base removed from V and 2 bases from J, the gap between germline ends came to 10 bases. Germline V lookup: CDR1 SGHDT, CDR2 YYEEEE. The CDR3 runs 14 residues. CDR3 region: CASSLYTHAYEQYF. The CDR3 region has the DNA TGTGCCAGCAGCTTGTACACCCATGCCTACGAGCAGTACTTC.

This clone was seen a single time. V and J are TRBV10-3 and TRBJ1-1, with 7 bases that match TRBD1. The J segment lost 1 base and the V segment lost 6 bases, leaving 2 bases of the junction unmatched. This CDR3 contains 13 residues. Germline loops: CDR1 ENHRY, CDR2 SYGVKD. The DNA for the CDR3 is TGTGCCATCAGAGGGACAGAGAACACTGAAGCTTTCTTT. This translates into CAIRGTENTEAFF.

This clone is a singleton in its sample. V and J are TRBV28 and TRBJ1-6, with 7 bases matching TRBD1. V was clipped by 4 bases and J by 6 bases; unmatched bases: 6. The CDR3 spans 15 residues. In germline, CDR1 is MDHEN, CDR2 SYDVKM. CDR3 sequence: CASSSPGTANSPLHF. The CDR3 bases are TGTGCCAGCAGTTCCCCCGGGACAGCTAATTCACCCCTCCACTTT.

The genes are TRBV27 and TRBJ2-1, with 12 bases fitting TRBD2. The CDR3 is made up of 13 amino acids. Germline loops: CDR1 MNHEY, CDR2 SMNVEV (reference sequence). V gave up 7 bases and J gave up 8 bases; unmatched junction bases: 3. The CDR3 region has the DNA TGTGCCAGCAAACTAGCGGGAGGATATGAGCAGTTCTTC. Protein: CASKLAGGYEQFF.

CDR3 protein: CASRQGDNEQFF. The DNA of the CDR3 is TGTGCCAGCCGACAGGGAGACAATGAGCAGTTCTTC. This chain links TRBV18 with TRBJ2-1, with 7 bases identical to TRBD1. The CDR3 consists of 12 residues. The germline CDR1 and CDR2 sequences are KGHSH and LQKENI. J was trimmed by 5 bases and V by 8 bases; bases with no gene match: 3.

The chain joins TRBV18 to TRBJ2-5; 9 bases line up with TRBD1. Germline V lookup: CDR1 KGHSH, CDR2 LQKENI. The CDR3 is 18 amino acids. Trimming took 6 bases from V and 5 from J; bases not matched to a gene: 19. DNA of the CDR3: TGTGCCAGCTCTTCTAGAGTCCCGGGACAGGGTACGGTGGAGACCCAGTACTTC. Amino acids: CASSSRVPGQGTVETQYF. Full variable domain (rest looked up from reference TRBV18 and TRBJ2-5): NAGVMQNPRHLVRRRGQEARLRCSPMKGHSHVYWYRQLPEEGLKFMVYLQKENIIDESGMPKERFSAEFPKEGPSILRIQQVVRGDSAAYFCASSSRVPGQGTVETQYFGPGTRLLVL.

The rearrangement uses TRBV10-3 and TRBJ2-3; the D gene is possibly TRBD2 (6 bases). Germline values: CDR1 ENHRY, CDR2 SYGVKD. The germline V and J ends were trimmed by 10 bases and 4 bases, with 9 bases remaining between them. CDR3 length: 11 amino acids. CDR3 sequence: CATGGSDTQYF. The CDR3 nucleotides are TGTGCCACCGGGGGATCAGATACGCAGTATTTT.

The rearrangement uses TRBV6-6 and TRBJ1-5, with D tentatively TRBD1 (6 bases). Germline assignment: CDR1 MNHNY and CDR2 SVGAGI (reference sequence). The CDR3 extends over 13 amino acids. V was pared by 5 bases and J by 6 bases, with 11 bases between. The CDR3 spells CASSAGQIQPQHF. The DNA for the CDR3 is TGTGCCAGCAGTGCTGGACAGATTCAGCCCCAGCATTTT.

In this sample, this clone turned up once. The V gene is TRBV10-3, the J gene TRBJ1-4; 10 bases line up with TRBD1. V lost 4 bases, J lost 1 base, and 0 bases stayed unmatched. Germline V lookup: CDR1 ENHRY, CDR2 SYGVKD. The CDR3 extends over 15 amino acids. The CDR3 sequence: CAISGTGGTNEKLFF. CDR3 DNA sequence: TGTGCCATCAGTGGGACAGGGGGAACTAATGAAAAACTGTTTTTT.

The rearrangement uses TRBV6-5 and TRBJ1-6; a possible D gene is TRBD1 (6 bases). The CDR3 loop spans 15 amino acids. V was cut by 0 bases and J by 7 bases, with 10 bases left in between. CDR1 and CDR2 (germline): MNHEY, SVGAGI. The CDR3, as DNA: TGTGCCAGCAGTTACTCGGCGACAGGCAATTCACCCCTCCACTTT. It codes for CASSYSATGNSPLHF.

This chain connects TRBV7-5 to TRBJ1-2; TRBD1, as called in the table, went unchecked against the DNA. TRBV7-5 is tagged as a pseudogene. CDR3 length equals 14 residues. CDR3 amino acids: CARSLRGTVYGYTF. CDR3 in DNA: TGTGCCAGAAGCCTGAGGGGGACAGTTTATGGCTACACCTTC.

This clone has a single count. The genes are TRBV30 and TRBJ1-2; TRBD1 matches at 7 bases. Germline V gene lookup returns CDR1 GTSNPN and CDR2 SVGIG (reference sequence). CDR3 length equals 12 residues. The junction had 7 bases not matched to a gene; V was cut back by 4 bases and J by 8 bases. The CDR3 protein is CAWTRDSRGYTF. CDR3 DNA: TGTGCCTGGACCAGGGACAGCCGGGGCTACACCTTC.

The chain employs TRBV5-1 and TRBJ2-3, with D perhaps being TRBD1 or TRBD2 (9 bases each). In germline, CDR1 is SGHRS, CDR2 YFSETQ. Between the trimmed V and J ends, which lost 1 base and 6 bases, there was a span of 36 bases. This CDR3 has 22 amino acids. The CDR3 bases are TGCGCCAGCAGCTTGATTTATCTACAGGGGGCACTAGCGGGTGGGCTCTTGGATACGCAGTATTTT. Translating it yields CASSLIYLQGALAGGLLDTQYF.

This CDR3 is CASSIGGQGNTEAFF. The DNA of the CDR3 is TGTGCCAGTAGTATAGGAGGCCAGGGGAACACTGAAGCTTTCTTT. The V and J genes are TRBV19 and TRBJ1-1, with D perhaps TRBD1 (5 bases). This CDR3 has 15 amino acids. V was clipped by 1 base and J by 1 base, with 10 bases between them. Looked up from germline, CDR1 is LNHDA and CDR2 is SQIVND (reference sequence).

This chain connects TRBV11-3 to TRBJ2-7, with D maybe TRBD2 (5 bases). V lost 2 bases and J 4 bases, leaving 9 bases between the germline ends. Germline CDR1 reads SGHNT; CDR2 reads YENEEA. The CDR3 is 13 residues long. The CDR3 protein is CASSLKSGYEQYF. The CDR3 DNA reads TGTGCCAGCAGCTTAAAATCGGGGTACGAGCAGTACTTC.

The chain uses TRBV21-1 and TRBJ1-5. TRBV21-1 is a pseudogene segment. The CDR3 is made up of 14 amino acids. CDR3 residues: CASSKVLVNQPQHF. CDR3 nucleotide sequence: TGTGCCAGCAGCAAAGTACTGGTAAATCAGCCCCAGCATTTT.

J is TRBJ2-7 and V is TRBV7-9; D is perhaps TRBD1 (6 bases). V lost 8 bases, J lost 5 bases, and 16 bases lay in between. Germline values: CDR1 SEHNR, CDR2 FQNEAQ (reference sequence). The CDR3 is 13 residues long. The DNA of the CDR3 is TGTGCCAGCTCCTCCCGACAGGTTGACGAGCAGTACTTC. It encodes CASSSRQVDEQYF.

V and J are TRBV29-1 and TRBJ2-1, with D tentatively TRBD2 (5 bases). Germline assignment: CDR1 SQVTM and CDR2 ANQGSEA. This CDR3 has 15 residues. Trimming pared 6 bases from V and 4 bases from J, leaving 19 bases between. The chain's CDR3 is CSVPEGGQRYNEQFF. The CDR3 nucleotides read TGCAGCGTACCCGAGGGTGGCCAGAGATACAATGAGCAGTTCTTC.